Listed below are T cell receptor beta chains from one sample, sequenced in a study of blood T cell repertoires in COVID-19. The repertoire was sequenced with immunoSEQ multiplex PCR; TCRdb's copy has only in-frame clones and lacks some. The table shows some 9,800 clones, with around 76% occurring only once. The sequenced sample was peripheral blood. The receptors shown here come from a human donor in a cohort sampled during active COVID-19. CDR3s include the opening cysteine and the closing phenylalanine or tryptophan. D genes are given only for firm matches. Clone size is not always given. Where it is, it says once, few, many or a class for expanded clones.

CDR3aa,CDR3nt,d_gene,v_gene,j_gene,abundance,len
CASSQGKLAGLGSGELFF,TGTGCCAGCAGCCAAGGAAAACTAGCGGGGCTAGGCTCCGGGGAGCTGTTTTTT,TRBD2,TRBV7-8,TRBJ2-2,.,18
CASSYSTGSDYGYTF,TGCGCCAGCAGTTACTCTACGGGGTCGGACTATGGCTACACCTTC,.,TRBV6-6,TRBJ1-2,once,15
CASSLDRGSGYTF,TGCGCCAGCAGCTTGGACAGGGGGTCCGGCTACACCTTC,TRBD1,TRBV5-1,TRBJ1-2,.,13
CASSLEAIFGYTF,TGTGCCAGCAGCTTGGAGGCCATCTTTGGCTACACCTTC,.,TRBV7-2,TRBJ1-2,.,13
CVSSQGGSPAFF,TGTGTCAGCAGCCAAGGAGGGTCACCTGCTTTCTTT,.,TRBV3-1/TRBV3-2,TRBJ1-1,.,12
CASSRTAPSNQPQHF,TGTGCCAGTAGTCGGACAGCCCCTAGCAATCAGCCCCAGCATTTT,.,TRBV19,TRBJ1-5,once,15
CASSGGGAINYGYTF,TGTGCCAGCAGTGGAGGGGGCGCGATAAACTATGGCTACACCTTC,TRBD1,TRBV6-2/TRBV6-3,TRBJ1-2,.,15
CASSQSGGPSYEQFF,TGTGCCAGCAGCCAGAGCGGGGGGCCTTCCTATGAGCAGTTCTTC,TRBD2,TRBV14,TRBJ2-1,.,15
CASSYESRNRGEKLFF,TGTGCCAGCAGTTACGAGAGTAGGAACCGGGGTGAAAAACTGTTTTTT,.,TRBV6-2/TRBV6-3,TRBJ1-4,.,16
CASSFARGDGYTF,TGTGCCAGCAGTTTCGCCAGGGGGGATGGCTACACCTTC,TRBD1,TRBV12-3/TRBV12-4,TRBJ1-2,.,13
CASSALQGAEGIQYF,TGCGCCAGCAGCGCACTACAGGGGGCGGAAGGCATTCAGTACTTC,TRBD1,TRBV5-1,TRBJ2-4,.,15
CASSVDPGTQPQHF,TGTGCCAGCAGCGTAGATCCGGGAACGCAGCCCCAGCATTTT,.,TRBV9,TRBJ1-5,.,14
CASSGVSFRDTYSNQPQHF,TGCGCCAGCAGTGGAGTTAGCTTCCGGGACACCTATAGCAATCAGCCCCAGCATTTT,.,TRBV10-2,TRBJ1-5,.,19
CASSTPGGGRNTEAFF,TGTGCCAGCAGCACCCCAGGCGGGGGGCGGAACACTGAAGCTTTCTTT,.,TRBV5-5,TRBJ1-1,.,16
CASSSPGAAQPQHF,TGTGCCAGCAGCTCACCAGGGGCAGCTCAGCCCCAGCATTTT,.,TRBV6-5,TRBJ1-5,once,14
CASSLVGGASYEQYF,TGCGCCAGCAGCTTGGTAGGGGGGGCCTCTTACGAGCAGTACTTC,.,TRBV5-1,TRBJ2-7,.,15
CASSSRTDMNTEAFF,TGCGCCAGCAGCTCCCGGACAGACATGAACACTGAAGCTTTCTTT,.,TRBV5-1,TRBJ1-1,once,15
CASSPGGDRTGNTIYF,TGTGCCAGCAGCCCCGGGGGGGATCGTACTGGAAACACCATATATTTT,.,TRBV5-4,TRBJ1-3,.,16
CASSLVPGGDYGYTF,TGTGCCAGCAGCTTAGTCCCAGGGGGCGACTATGGCTACACCTTC,TRBD1,TRBV7-8,TRBJ1-2,.,15
CASSRGREIRYGYTF,TGTGCCAGCAGCCGTGGGAGGGAAATTCGCTATGGCTACACCTTC,.,TRBV6-5,TRBJ1-2,.,15
CASSLGRGRATDTQYF,TGTGCCAGCAGCTTAGGAAGGGGGCGCGCGACAGATACGCAGTATTTT,TRBD1,TRBV7-9,TRBJ2-3,.,16
CASSPRTEYYGYTF,TGTGCCAGCTCACCCCGGACAGAGTACTATGGCTACACCTTC,.,TRBV18,TRBJ1-2,.,14
CASSFQVNQPQHF,TGTGCCAGCAGCTTCCAGGTCAATCAGCCCCAGCATTTT,.,TRBV11-2,TRBJ1-5,.,13
CAISKDRAELGEQYF,TGTGCCATCAGTAAGGACAGGGCGGAATTGGGCGAGCAGTACTTC,TRBD1,TRBV10-3,TRBJ2-7,.,15
CASSYDRVSPYGYTF,TGTGCCAGCAGTTACGACAGGGTATCCCCCTATGGCTACACCTTC,TRBD1,TRBV7-7,TRBJ1-2,.,15
CASSQAAGRGEAFF,TGTGCCAGCAGCCAAGCGGCGGGCAGGGGGGAAGCTTTCTTT,TRBD1,TRBV3-1/TRBV3-2,TRBJ1-1,.,14
CASSLEPGGGYGYTF,TGTGCCAGCAGCTTAGAGCCAGGGGGCGGCTATGGCTACACCTTC,TRBD1,TRBV11-2,TRBJ1-2,.,15
CASSEITGNNQPQHF,TGTGCCAGCAGTGAAATTACAGGAAACAATCAGCCCCAGCATTTT,.,TRBV6-1,TRBJ1-5,.,15
CASSSTRTDLNSPLHF,TGTGCCAGCAGCTCCACCCGGACAGATTTAAATTCACCCCTCCACTTT,.,TRBV7-2,TRBJ1-6,medium-sized,16
CSVRVTGMNTEAFF,TGCAGCGTTAGAGTGACAGGGATGAACACTGAAGCTTTCTTT,TRBD1,TRBV29-1,TRBJ1-1,.,14
CASSSTPLAGGLSYNEQFF,TGTGCCAGCAGCTCAACTCCCCTAGCGGGGGGGCTCTCCTACAATGAGCAGTTCTTC,TRBD2,TRBV9,TRBJ2-1,.,19
CASSLSGTINEKLFF,TGCGCCAGCAGCCTATCCGGGACAATCAATGAAAAACTGTTTTTT,.,TRBV5-1,TRBJ1-4,.,15
CASSPLARTAVSYEQYF,TGTGCCAGCTCACCTCTAGCTCGCACGGCGGTCTCCTACGAGCAGTACTTC,.,TRBV18,TRBJ2-7,.,17
CASSRGYETQYF,TGTGCCAGCAGTCGCGGTTATGAGACCCAGTACTTC,.,TRBV6-5,TRBJ2-5,.,12
CASSPSGLAATYEQYF,TGTGCCAGCAGCCCCTCGGGACTAGCCGCGACCTACGAGCAGTACTTC,TRBD2,TRBV3-1/TRBV3-2,TRBJ2-7,.,16
CASSLRGGETQYF,TGTGCCAGCAGTTTAAGAGGCGGAGAGACCCAGTACTTC,.,TRBV27,TRBJ2-5,.,13
CASSSQTSGVAKNIQYF,TGTGCCAGCAGCTCCCAAACTAGCGGAGTAGCCAAAAACATTCAGTACTTC,TRBD2,TRBV7-9,TRBJ2-4,.,17
CASSPVIGSPLHF,TGCGCCAGCAGTCCAGTCATTGGTTCACCCCTCCACTTT,.,TRBV5-1,TRBJ1-6,.,13
CASSSGTGKYGYTF,TGTGCCAGCAGCTCCGGGACAGGAAAGTATGGCTACACCTTC,TRBD1,TRBV28,TRBJ1-2,.,14
CASSSLRVNYGYTF,TGTGCCAGCAGTTCCCTCAGGGTTAACTATGGCTACACCTTC,.,TRBV6-6,TRBJ1-2,.,14
CASSSMTGDSSGYTF,TGTGCCAGTAGTTCTATGACAGGGGACTCGAGTGGCTACACCTTC,TRBD1,TRBV19,TRBJ1-2,few,15
CASSYSIRDTEAFF,TGTGCCAGCAGTTACTCGATTCGGGACACTGAAGCTTTCTTT,.,TRBV6-6,TRBJ1-1,.,14
CASRDTSNYGYTF,TGTGCCAGTAGGGACACCTCTAACTATGGCTACACCTTC,.,TRBV19,TRBJ1-2,.,13
CASSPPGLSRKNEQFF,TGTGCCAGCAGTCCTCCTGGACTATCTCGAAAAAATGAGCAGTTCTTC,.,TRBV9,TRBJ2-1,once,16
CASSDREDEQYF,TGTGCCAGCAGTGACAGGGAGGACGAGCAGTACTTC,.,TRBV6-6,TRBJ2-7,.,12
CASSQDVTGGGRPQHF,TGTGCCAGCAGCCAAGATGTTACAGGGGGTGGGCGGCCCCAGCATTTT,TRBD1,TRBV4-2,TRBJ1-5,.,16
CASSQVGQATLGAFF,TGCGCCAGCAGCCAAGTCGGACAAGCCACCTTAGGGGCTTTCTTT,.,TRBV4-3,TRBJ1-1,.,15
CASSGDFSGGVPYEQYF,TGTGCCAGCAGCGGAGACTTTAGCGGGGGAGTACCCTACGAGCAGTACTTC,TRBD2,TRBV7-2,TRBJ2-7,.,17
CASSYGDDENIQYF,TGTGCCAGCAGTTACGGAGACGATGAAAACATTCAGTACTTC,.,TRBV6-5,TRBJ2-4,.,14